The T cell receptor beta chain under discussion was sequenced for a study of blood T cell repertoires in COVID-19 (dated by TCRdb to about 2020). Describing the broader study: Samples covering the acute and convalescent phases of COVID-19 were provided by collaborators in the United States, Italy and Spain. The repertoires were released in a freely available public database intended as a resource for research on the immune response to SARS-CoV-2. A de-identified subject ID, COVID-19 status, age in years and sex were almost always included in the sample metadata. Where HLA class I and class II types were available, the types were taken from metadata supplied by the sample provider, not from assay-based typing. The samples were drawn from two sources: the first 160 participants of the ongoing ImmuneRACE study, and fewer than 1,500 subjects contributed by 6 global collaborators. The material from the prospective study consisted of cDNA or gDNA derived from T cells, B-cell-depleted T cells, or PBMCs. Subjects who had been exposed to COVID-19, were actively infected with it, or had recovered from it provided the deeply sampled blood TCRbeta repertoires that made up the dataset. Summary of the overall study and its limitations: Clinical and demographic metadata were provided uncurated, with the amount varying by source and participant.

TCRbeta CDR3 regions were amplified from genomic DNA using the immunoSEQ Assay, a bias-controlled multiplex PCR. Per the original workflow: The number of nucleated cells in each sample was estimated by amplification of reference gene primers within the assay. Sequence reads were collapsed and filtered to measure the absolute abundance of every unique TCRbeta CDR3 rearrangement. Productive Simpson clonality was computed per sample as the square root of Simpson's diversity index over productive rearrangements. The table comes from immuneACCESS by way of TCRdb, which keeps in-frame sequences with V and J called. Part of the clones is missing from these tables; in studies checked, under half for an unresolved V gene and the rest for unknown reasons. Clonal size and the V and J genes are those of that table, whereas D and trimming came from the DNA. The sample contains 470,000 or so clones, 70% to 90% of them found a single time. 1.5% to 2% of the sample goes to the ten largest clones.

The table lists this clone with a few counts. What antigen it recognizes has not been identified. No much larger clone exists at a distance of one base, and base qualities are not known. In the prospective study, participants were about 18 to 89 years old, resided in about two dozen geographic areas of the United States, and were enrolled through a virtual design. In the prospective study, cohorts were assigned on the basis of participant-reported clinical history obtained from a screening survey and a study questionnaire. In the prospective study, mobile phlebotomists collected whole blood, serum and a nasopharyngeal or oropharyngeal swab from each participant. Participants in the prospective study had the option to provide additional blood draws and questionnaires over a roughly 2-month period. Before DNA extraction, prospective study blood samples were shipped either frozen or at room temperature.

From the cysteine through the phenylalanine, the CDR3 covers 15 amino acids. Of all the DNA, just the CDR3 is kept, 45 bases in frame from base 1. Trimming at the junction amounts to 1 base on V and 2 bases on J, and the germline ends lie 12 bases apart. From the germline V gene, CDR1 is MNHNS and CDR2 is SASEGT. Recombination linked TRBV6-1 to TRBJ2-7; perhaps TRBD2 is the D gene, with 6 bases matching. This sequence originates from a woman younger than 30 with acute COVID-19. Material: PBMCs or T cells enriched from blood (not recorded which). For the CDR3, the sequence is CASSEGGVGPYEQYF. The sequenced DNA is TGTGCCAGCAGTGAAGGGGGGGTGGGCCCCTACGAGCAGTACTTC.